This TCR beta chain derives from a study of Graves' ophthalmopathy and Graves' hyperthyroidism. Study in general: The authors collected peripheral blood at initial diagnosis, before any treatment.

Study results and limitations: Progression of ophthalmopathy was predicted by the model with 60% to 71% sensitivity and just under 75% specificity. Detected in blood as well were most expanded thyroid clonotypes with frequency above 0.001.

Details on this clonotype: The antigen remains undetermined.

CDR3 regions of TCR beta were amplified from RNA transcripts. HTBI primers served in a first-round RT-PCR, which a second-round multiplex PCR followed. TCRdb analysed the multiplex PCR reads with MiXCR anew, one entry per CDR3 protein. The table lists about 620,000 distinct CDR3 sequences, approximately 21% of them singletons. If patients had other autoimmune diseases, uncontrolled infections, pregnancy or lactation, they were excluded. Germline V gene sequence: CDR1 MNHNS, CDR2 SASEGT. V was cut by 5 bases and J by 1 base, with 15 bases left in between. The CDR3 contains 15 residues. The sequence was collected from a woman between 18 and 29 years old with stable Graves' hyperthyroidism. Some clones in this sample may be carry-over from other donors' samples. The material sequenced was peripheral blood. The genes are TRBV6-1 and TRBJ2-7; possibly TRBD2 for D (5 bases). This CDR3 reads CASSHYRDHSYEQYF. CDR3 DNA sequence: TGTGCCAGCAGTCATTACCGGGATCATTCCTACGAGCAGTACTTC.